One and the same sample provided the 3 T cell receptor beta chains below, sequenced in a study of T cells in Graves' hyperthyroidism and ophthalmopathy. RNA transcripts gave rise to amplified TCR beta CDR3 regions. The study used the HTBI primer set for a first-round RT-PCR of the TCR CDR3. TCRdb used MiXCR to reprocess the multiplex PCR reads, holding one entry per CDR3 protein. The repertoire includes approximately 400,000 distinct CDR3 sequences, more than 15% of them detected once, and 7.5% to 8% sits in the top ten. Sequenced: blood. These receptor sequences come from a woman under 30 with Graves' hyperthyroidism.

This clonotype was counted many times. The V and J genes are TRBV24-1 and TRBJ1-5; tentative D call: TRBD1 (5 bases). Germline V gives CDR1 KGHDR, CDR2 SFDVKD. V lost 10 bases, J lost 9 bases, and 18 bases lay in between. The CDR3 length is 13 residues. As DNA, the CDR3 is TGTGCCACAGGGGCTCGAGCGGACTGGCCCCAGCATTTT. Translating it yields CATGARADWPQHF.

The V gene is TRBV28, the J gene TRBJ1-1; D unclear. The CDR3 contains 16 residues. Per germline, CDR1 MDHEN and CDR2 SYDVKM. Trimming removed 3 bases from V and 0 bases from J, with 14 bases in between. CDR3 DNA: TGTGCCAGCAGTTTCTCGGCAGCTAAGATGAACACTGAAGCTTTCTTT. Amino acids: CASSFSAAKMNTEAFF.

The chain recombines TRBV27 with TRBJ1-2; D is unclear. Trimming cost V 2 bases and J 8 bases, with 15 bases left between them. From germline, CDR1 is MNHEY and CDR2 SMNVEV (reference sequence). The CDR3 runs to 14 residues. CDR3 protein: CASSLNPRVEGYTF. The CDR3 coding sequence is TGTGCCAGCAGTTTAAATCCCCGGGTTGAGGGCTACACCTTC.